The rows below give T cell receptor beta chains drawn from one sample of a study of blood T cell repertoires in COVID-19. Only in-frame clones appear in the TCRdb table, and some are missing; sequencing was by immunoSEQ multiplex PCR. The sample carries more than 200,000 clones, roughly 80% recorded once. Sequences were obtained from peripheral blood. The receptors here all came from a man older than 75 with acute or convalescent COVID-19. The CDR3 runs from the conserved cysteine through the conserved F or W. Each record gives: J gene, V gene, clone size, D gene, CDR3 length, CDR3 DNA, CDR3 protein. D genes are given only for firm matches. The size entry is marked missing in some rows and otherwise reads once, few, many or a size class.

TRBJ1-1,TRBV14,-,-,16,TGTGCCAGCAGCCAAGATCTGGGGCGACCGAACACTGAAGCTTTCTTT,CASSQDLGRPNTEAFF
TRBJ2-7,TRBV11-3,-,-,13,TGTGCCAGCAGCGCCCTAGGGGCGAGGGAGCAGTACTTC,CASSALGAREQYF
TRBJ1-1,TRBV18,-,-,15,TGTGCCAGCTCACCACTCATCGAGGGGGACACTGAAGCTTTCTTT,CASSPLIEGDTEAFF
TRBJ2-7,TRBV18,-,-,13,TGTGCCAGCTCACCAGACAGTTTATACGAGCAGTACTTC,CASSPDSLYEQYF
TRBJ2-3,TRBV6-5,-,TRBD2,15,TGTGCCAGCAGTTACCCCAGCGGGGTCGGAGATACGCAGTATTTT,CASSYPSGVGDTQYF
TRBJ2-1,TRBV24-1,-,TRBD2,17,TGTGCCACCAGTGGGGCTAGCGGGGCCCAAAGTGGCAATGAGCAGTTCTTC,CATSGASGAQSGNEQFF
TRBJ1-2,TRBV9,-,TRBD1,18,TGTGCCAGCAGCGTAGCTACGGAGAAGGCCGGGACAGGTCTAGGCTACACCTTC,CASSVATEKAGTGLGYTF
TRBJ1-2,TRBV2,-,-,12,TGTGCCAGCAGTACGACGGGCTATGGCTACACCTTC,CASSTTGYGYTF
TRBJ2-7,TRBV18,-,-,12,TGTGCCAGCTCACCCGCGACAGTCGAGCAGTACTTC,CASSPATVEQYF
TRBJ2-7,TRBV28,-,-,12,TGTGCCAACCTACAGGGTACCTACGAGCAGTACTTC,CANLQGTYEQYF
TRBJ1-1,TRBV6-5,-,-,11,TGTGCCAGCGAGGGGAACACTGAAGCTTTCTTT,CASEGNTEAFF
TRBJ2-2,TRBV7-9,-,TRBD2,16,TGTGCCAGCAGCTTAATTCTAGCGGGAAAGACCGGGGAGCTGTTTTTT,CASSLILAGKTGELFF
TRBJ1-1,TRBV6-4,few,-,15,TGTGCCAGCAGTAAAACAGGGTTTTTGAACACTGAAGCTTTCTTT,CASSKTGFLNTEAFF
TRBJ1-4,TRBV3-1/TRBV3-2,once,-,12,TGTGCCAGCAGCCATAGACCGGGGAAACTGTTTTTT,CASSHRPGKLFF
TRBJ2-3,TRBV19,-,-,14,TGTGCCAGTAAGACAGGAGCATATGCAGATACGCAGTATTTT,CASKTGAYADTQYF
TRBJ1-5,TRBV7-2,-,TRBD1,16,TGTGCCAGCAGCTTATGGGACAGGGGCCTCAATCAGCCCCAGCATTTT,CASSLWDRGLNQPQHF
TRBJ1-1,TRBV2,-,TRBD1,13,TGTGCCAGCAACCGACAGGGCGACACTGAAGCTTTCTTT,CASNRQGDTEAFF
TRBJ1-1,TRBV4-1,-,-,14,TGCGCCAGCAGCCAAGACGGAGATAACACTGAAGCTTTCTTT,CASSQDGDNTEAFF
TRBJ2-2,TRBV5-1,once,TRBD2,15,TGCGCCAGCAGCCCCGGGACTACCTCAACCGGGGAGCTGTTTTTT,CASSPGTTSTGELFF
TRBJ1-3,TRBV24-1,-,TRBD1,18,TGTGCCACCAGTGACTCCGGGACAGGGGGCTCTCATGGAAACACCATATATTTT,CATSDSGTGGSHGNTIYF
TRBJ1-1,TRBV20-1,few,-,13,TGCAGTGCTAGTGTCCACATGAACACTGAAGCTTTCTTT,CSASVHMNTEAFF
TRBJ2-7,TRBV9,-,-,15,TGTGCCAGCAGCGTAGGACAGTTAAGCTCCTACGAGCAGTACTTC,CASSVGQLSSYEQYF
TRBJ1-3,TRBV11-2,-,TRBD1,16,TGTGCCAGCAGCTTAGAAGGGACAGGGACTGGAAACACCATATATTTT,CASSLEGTGTGNTIYF
TRBJ2-7,TRBV5-8,many,-,13,TGTGCCAGCAGCTCTGGACAGCGCTACGAGCAGTACTTC,CASSSGQRYEQYF
TRBJ1-6,TRBV5-6,few,-,14,TGTGCCAGCAGCTTCGTCTCCTATAATTCACCCCTCCACTTT,CASSFVSYNSPLHF
TRBJ1-5,TRBV6-6,-,-,15,TGTGCCAGCAGTTACTCAGAGTATAGCAATCAGCCCCAGCATTTT,CASSYSEYSNQPQHF
TRBJ2-1,TRBV10-3,-,TRBD2,16,TGTGCCATCGGCTCAACGACTAGCGGGAGAGTAAATGAGCAGTTCTTC,CAIGSTTSGRVNEQFF
TRBJ1-6,TRBV18,-,TRBD1,15,TGTGCCAGCCGGGACAGGGGGATCTATAATTCACCCCTCCACTTT,CASRDRGIYNSPLHF
TRBJ1-3,TRBV7-8,-,-,16,TGTGCCAGCAGCTCCCCGTCAGGGTATCTCGGAAACACCATATATTTT,CASSSPSGYLGNTIYF
TRBJ2-1,TRBV7-2,-,TRBD2,14,TGTGCCAGCAGCTTTATAGCGGGAGTTAATGAGCAGTTCTTC,CASSFIAGVNEQFF
TRBJ2-2,TRBV9,-,TRBD1,14,TGTGCCAGCAGCGCTAGACAGGGGGCCGGGGAGCTGTTTTTT,CASSARQGAGELFF
TRBJ1-1,TRBV29-1,-,-,13,TGCAGCGTCCAGGGGTTGGTGAACACTGAAGCTTTCTTT,CSVQGLVNTEAFF
TRBJ1-2,TRBV21-1,-,-,17,TGTGCCAGCAGCAAAGATACATCCGGGGGGGGCGTATATGGCTACACCTTC,CASSKDTSGGGVYGYTF
TRBJ1-1,TRBV19,-,TRBD1,15,TGTGCCAGTACCGACGGACAGGGCTTCGGGGACGAAGCTTTCTTT,CASTDGQGFGDEAFF
TRBJ2-1,TRBV24-1,-,TRBD2,16,TGTGCCACCAGTGGGAAGCGGGGGGGCGCCTACAATGAGCAGTTCTTC,CATSGKRGGAYNEQFF
TRBJ1-1,TRBV6-1,-,-,16,TGTGCCAGCAGTGCCCAAGCGGGTTTACTGAACACTGAAGCTTTCTTT,CASSAQAGLLNTEAFF
TRBJ1-2,TRBV7-9,few,-,16,TGTGCCAGCAGCTTAGGGAGGGGAGTAGTCAACTATGGCTACACCTTC,CASSLGRGVVNYGYTF
TRBJ2-2,TRBV19,-,-,14,TGTGCCAGTAGCCCACGGAGGACCACCGGGGAGCTGTTTTTT,CASSPRRTTGELFF
TRBJ1-1,TRBV6-5,few,TRBD1,16,TGTGCCAGCAGTTCCTCCGGGACAGGGGGTTTCACTGAAGCTTTCTTT,CASSSSGTGGFTEAFF
TRBJ2-2,TRBV11-2,-,-,16,TGTGCCAGCAGCTTGCGCCGGGACTTGAACACCGGGGAGCTGTTTTTT,CASSLRRDLNTGELFF
TRBJ2-1,TRBV5-6,-,TRBD2,15,TGTGCCAGCAGCTTCGGACTAGCGGGAGCCAATGAGCAGTTCTTC,CASSFGLAGANEQFF
TRBJ2-1,TRBV30,-,TRBD1,17,TGTGCCTGGAATGCCGGGACAGGCCGACTTAACTACAATGAGCAGTTCTTC,CAWNAGTGRLNYNEQFF
TRBJ1-5,TRBV6-5,-,TRBD1,15,TGTGCCAGCAGACCCATCGGACAGGGTGTTCAGCCCCAGCATTTT,CASRPIGQGVQPQHF
TRBJ1-4,TRBV25-1,-,TRBD1,16,TGTGCCAGCAGTGATTACCGGGACAGGGCCAATGAAAAACTGTTTTTT,CASSDYRDRANEKLFF
TRBJ1-1,TRBV19,-,TRBD1,15,TGTGCCAGTAGCCTGAGAAGGGGGCCGTACACTGAAGCTTTCTTT,CASSLRRGPYTEAFF
TRBJ1-4,TRBV4-1,-,TRBD1,16,TGCGCCAGCAGCCAAGCCCGACAGGGAAAAACTGAAAAACTGTTTTTT,CASSQARQGKTEKLFF
TRBJ2-1,TRBV4-2,-,TRBD2,20,TGTGCCAGCAGCCAAATTAAGCGGGGGGCGTACAGTGGGACCGGCAATGAGCAGTTCTTC,CASSQIKRGAYSGTGNEQFF
TRBJ1-3,TRBV7-2,-,TRBD1,14,TGTGCCAGCACCCTCGACAGGGGTACAAACACCATATATTTT,CASTLDRGTNTIYF
TRBJ2-5,TRBV7-2,-,TRBD2,16,TGTGCCAGCAGCTCTCGGACTAGCGGGAGAAAAGAGACCCAGTACTTC,CASSSRTSGRKETQYF
TRBJ1-2,TRBV6-5,-,-,15,TGTGCCAGCAGTTACGGCCATCAGAGGAACTATGGCTACACCTTC,CASSYGHQRNYGYTF
TRBJ1-5,TRBV19,-,-,16,TGTGCCAGTAGTATAGATCACGGGGTGGGGAATCAGCCCCAGCATTTT,CASSIDHGVGNQPQHF
TRBJ1-5,TRBV28,-,TRBD1,15,TGTGCCAGCAGAAAAACAGGGGGCGCGAATCAGCCCCAGCATTTT,CASRKTGGANQPQHF
TRBJ2-2,TRBV5-6,-,-,15,TGTGCCAGCAGCCGAGCCGGAGGGGAATCCGGGGAGCTGTTTTTT,CASSRAGGESGELFF
TRBJ1-2,TRBV18,-,-,14,TGTGCCAGCTCACCATCCGGGACACGGTATGGCTACACCTTC,CASSPSGTRYGYTF
TRBJ2-3,TRBV24-1,-,TRBD1,15,TGTGCCACCAGTGGACAGGGGGGGATCACAGATACGCAGTATTTT,CATSGQGGITDTQYF